This T cell receptor (beta chain) was recovered during a study of blood T cells in healthy people across ages. Study conclusions and caveats: Among long-lived donors, naive CD4+ cells were more numerous and diversity higher than in aged donors.

The CDR3 has 15 residues. Trimming removed 8 bases at V and 4 bases at J, with 17 bases between. Primers used in a second PCR of roughly 6 to 12 cycles were a sample-barcoded 5' primer and a J-beta primer mix. Each CDR3 protein is one row after TCRdb ran MiXCR on the 5' RACE reads. The sample contains approximately 700,000 distinct CDR3 sequences, about 34% of which appear only once. As concerns this clonotype: Its matching antigen is unknown.

This sequence originates from a woman older than 75 in good health. The specimen was blood. The chain links TRBV12-3 or TRBV12-4 to TRBJ2-2; D is tentatively TRBD1 or TRBD2 (5 bases each). The CDR3 DNA is TGTGCCAGCGTAACCGGGACCCACTTCACCGGGGAGCTGTTTTTT. Encoded protein: CASVTGTHFTGELFF.